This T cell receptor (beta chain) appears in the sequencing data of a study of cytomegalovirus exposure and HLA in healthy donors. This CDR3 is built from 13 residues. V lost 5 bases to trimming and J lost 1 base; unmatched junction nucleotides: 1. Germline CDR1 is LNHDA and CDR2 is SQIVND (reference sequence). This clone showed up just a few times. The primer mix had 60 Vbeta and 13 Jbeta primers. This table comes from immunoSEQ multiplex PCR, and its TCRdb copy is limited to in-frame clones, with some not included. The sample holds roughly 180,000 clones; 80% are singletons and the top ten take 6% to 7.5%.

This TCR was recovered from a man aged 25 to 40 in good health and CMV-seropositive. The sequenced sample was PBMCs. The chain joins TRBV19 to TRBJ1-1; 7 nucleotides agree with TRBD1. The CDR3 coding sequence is TGTGCCAGTAGTCGGACAGGGAACACTGAAGCTTTCTTT. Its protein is CASSRTGNTEAFF.